This T cell receptor beta chain was sequenced during a study of blood T cell repertoires in COVID-19. The overall study: Samples of COVID-19 (acute and convalescent) were obtained from the United States, Italy and Spain. In each case, the material was cDNA or gDNA derived from T cells, B-cell-depleted T cells, or PBMCs.

The V and J ends lost 4 bases and 6 bases respectively, with 21 bases between them. Germline V CDR1 and CDR2: KGHSH, LQKENI. This CDR3 has 16 amino acids. As originally analysed: Reference gene primer amplification gave estimated nucleated cell counts. Using immunoSEQ multiplex PCR, the repertoire was profiled, and TCRdb retains in-frame clones only, with some absent. The V and J calls and the clone size are those of that table, but D and trimming were determined from the DNA. The sample records 300,000 or so clones, about nine tenths being singletons. The chain employs TRBV18 and TRBJ1-2; D is ambiguous. The TCR comes from a middle-aged man with active or convalescent COVID-19. The material sequenced was peripheral blood. CDR3 in DNA: TGTGCCAGCTCACTACCTAACCCTGGGGAGCTACATGGCTACACCTTC. Amino acid sequence: CASSLPNPGELHGYTF. The complete variable domain, with remaining parts taken from reference TRBV18 and TRBJ1-2, reads NAGVMQNPRHLVRRRGQEARLRCSPMKGHSHVYWYRQLPEEGLKFMVYLQKENIIDESGMPKERFSAEFPKEGPSILRIQQVVRGDSAAYFCASSLPNPGELHGYTFGSGTRLTVV.